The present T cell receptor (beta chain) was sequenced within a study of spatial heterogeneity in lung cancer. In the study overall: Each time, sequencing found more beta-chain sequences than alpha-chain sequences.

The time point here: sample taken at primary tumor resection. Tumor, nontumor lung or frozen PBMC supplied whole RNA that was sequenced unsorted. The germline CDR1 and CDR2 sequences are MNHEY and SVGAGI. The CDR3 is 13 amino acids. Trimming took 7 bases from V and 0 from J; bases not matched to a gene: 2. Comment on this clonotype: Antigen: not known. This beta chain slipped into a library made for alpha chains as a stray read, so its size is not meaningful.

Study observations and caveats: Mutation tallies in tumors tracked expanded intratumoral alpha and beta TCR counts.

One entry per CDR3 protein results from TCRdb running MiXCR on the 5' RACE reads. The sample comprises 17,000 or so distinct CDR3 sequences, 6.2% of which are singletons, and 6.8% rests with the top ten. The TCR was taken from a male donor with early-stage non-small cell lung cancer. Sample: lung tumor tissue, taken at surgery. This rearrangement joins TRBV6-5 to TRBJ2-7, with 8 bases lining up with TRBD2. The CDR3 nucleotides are TGTGCCAGCATGAGCGGGAGCTCCTACGAGCAGTACTTC. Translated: CASMSGSSYEQYF.